The 11 T cell receptor beta chains reported below all come from one sample, sequenced in a study of vaccination effects on CD4 cells after COVID-19 (dated by TCRdb to between 2021 and 2023). The library was prepared using the immunoSEQ multiplex PCR assay. TCRdb obtained this table from immuneACCESS and retained in-frame rearrangements with V and J assigned. These tables miss some clones; where compared with another copy, unresolved V genes account for less than half of the shortfall, and the remainder is unexplained. The table for this sample lists approximately 9,300 clones; 65% to 80% of them were counted only once. More than 10% of the sample is taken by the ten largest. Their recognized antigens are unknown. After less than 13 days of culture, CD4+ T cells were isolated with the EasySep CD4+ T cell isolation kit. Each participant got two doses of an mRNA SARS-CoV-2 vaccine, either BNT162b2 or mRNA-1273.

The sample here was CD4+ T cells from PBMCs cultured without peptide, taken after COVID-19 vaccination. All receptors derive from a human donor who received a COVID-19 vaccine.

This clone has just a few counts. Here the CDR3 DNA reads TGTGCCAGCAGTTGGAGCCAAGAGACCCAGTACTTC. Amino acids: CASSWSQETQYF. The chain uses TRBV6-6 and TRBJ2-5; D is unresolved. Germline assignment: CDR1 MNHNY and CDR2 SVGAGI (reference sequence). CDR3 size: 12 residues. V was cut by 4 bases and J by 1 base, with 4 bases left in between.

J is TRBJ2-1 and V is TRBV24-1; 9 nucleotides match TRBD2. V trimming: 3 bases; J trimming: 0 bases; junction bases outside the gene matches: 8. The CDR3 is 18 amino acids. Per the germline V gene, CDR1 is KGHDR and CDR2 is SFDVKD. CDR3 loop: CATSDRLAEKSSYNEQFF. The CDR3 DNA reads TGTGCCACCAGTGATCGACTAGCGGAGAAGAGCTCCTACAATGAGCAGTTCTTC.

The V gene is TRBV18, the J gene TRBJ2-7, with D uncertain. V was shortened by 1 base and J by 1 base, with 8 bases between the two germline ends. This CDR3 region has 14 residues. The germline gives CDR1 KGHSH, CDR2 LQKENI. The CDR3 loop is CASSPQGGSYEQYF. The CDR3 DNA reads as TGTGCCAGCTCACCACAGGGCGGTTCCTACGAGCAGTACTTC.

The rearrangement links TRBV13 to TRBJ2-7; TRBD2 agrees at 13 bases. The CDR3 contains 18 residues. Trimming at V came to 2 bases and at J to 3 bases, leaving 10 bases not matched to a gene. Germline CDR1 PRHDT, CDR2 FYEKMQ (reference sequence). CDR3 in amino acids: CASSLPPGGLAGDYEQYF. In DNA form, the CDR3 reads TGTGCCAGCAGCTTACCCCCAGGAGGACTAGCGGGGGACTACGAGCAGTACTTC.

The chain joins TRBV10-3 to TRBJ1-2; 12 bases map to TRBD1. The CDR3 totals 14 residues. Trimming took 6 bases from V and 6 from J; bases not matched to a gene: 5. CDR1 is ENHRY, CDR2 SYGVKD, per germline. The CDR3 sequence is CAISAGQGADGYTF. CDR3 DNA: TGTGCCATCAGCGCGGGACAGGGGGCCGATGGCTACACCTTC.

The chain joins TRBV24-1 to TRBJ2-1; 9 positions match TRBD2. V dropped 7 bases and J dropped 9; count of bases not matched to a gene: 6. The CDR3 contains 13 residues. Looked up from germline, CDR1 is KGHDR and CDR2 is SFDVKD. In DNA, the CDR3 is TGTGCCACCAGGGAGCGGGGGGCTGGTGAGCAGTTCTTC. As protein: CATRERGAGEQFF.

The V call is TRBV13, the J call TRBJ2-3; no clear D gene. The CDR3 spans 14 residues. Trimming took off 5 bases at V and 0 bases at J, with 9 bases between the two ends. Germline CDR1 reads PRHDT; CDR2 reads FYEKMQ (reference sequence). CDR3 residues: CASSRDESTDTQYF. The CDR3 nucleotides read TGTGCCAGCAGCCGAGACGAGAGCACAGATACGCAGTATTTT.

The rearrangement links TRBV7-9 to TRBJ1-3; unclear D gene. Trimming took 7 bases from V and 2 from J, leaving 9 bases between them. This CDR3 is built from 13 residues. Germline assignment: CDR1 SEHNR and CDR2 FQNEAQ (reference sequence). CDR3 DNA sequence: TGTGCCAGCATCGACCTCGCTGGAAACACCATATATTTT. It translates to CASIDLAGNTIYF.

The chain carries TRBV20-1 and TRBJ1-1; the D gene is possibly TRBD1 (5 bases). The germline V gene encodes CDR1 DFQATT and CDR2 SNEGSKA (reference sequence). This CDR3 has 10 residues. With 5 bases removed from V and 6 bases from J, the gap between germline ends came to 7 bases. CDR3 sequence (DNA): TGCAGTGCTTGGGGGGCTGAAGCTTTCTTT. Translated, it gives CSAWGAEAFF.

V usage is TRBV5-1 and J usage is TRBJ2-1; 7 positions agree with TRBD2. The CDR3 covers 13 residues. After removal of 5 bases from V and 10 bases from J, the junction contained 9 bases not matched to a gene. Germline loops: CDR1 SGHRS, CDR2 YFSETQ. CDR3: CASSRDYRREQFF. CDR3 DNA sequence: TGCGCCAGCAGTAGGGACTATCGTCGGGAGCAGTTCTTC.

The CDR3 spells CASSQPTGGTEAFF. The CDR3 DNA follows: TGTGCCAGCAGCCAACCGACAGGGGGGACTGAAGCTTTCTTT. The rearrangement links TRBV3-1 (or the pseudogene TRBV3-2) to TRBJ1-1; 9 bases map to TRBD1. CDR1 and CDR2 from the germline V gene are LGHDT and YNNKEL (reference sequence). Trimming at V came to 2 bases and at J to 5 bases, leaving 3 bases not matched to a gene. The CDR3 sequence is 14 residues long.